Presented here are 30 T cell receptor beta chains from one specimen sequenced in a study of blood T cell repertoires in COVID-19 (TCRdb year 2020). Receptor amplification or capture employed the immunoSEQ multiplex PCR assay. TCRdb obtained this table from immuneACCESS and retained in-frame rearrangements with V and J assigned. These tables miss some clones; where compared with another copy, unresolved V genes account for less than half of the shortfall, and the remainder is unexplained. The sample table holds approximately 89,000 clones, of which 81% were seen once. The ten most abundant clones make up 10% to 15% of the sample. Sequencing was done on a sample of peripheral blood. The source is a human donor in a cohort sampled during active COVID-19.

The chain couples TRBV2 to TRBJ1-5; no clear D. CDR3 length: 13 residues. Germline assignment: CDR1 SNHLY and CDR2 FYNNEI. Trimming took 6 bases from V and 5 from J, leaving 11 bases between them. CDR3 loop: CASSADTDQPQHF. CDR3 sequence (DNA): TGTGCCAGCAGCGCCGACACCGATCAGCCCCAGCATTTT.

The gene calls are TRBV24-1 and TRBJ1-5; 7 bases align to TRBD1. This CDR3 comprises 16 residues. Germline lookup yields CDR1 KGHDR and CDR2 SFDVKD. The V segment lost 2 bases and the J segment 2 bases; nucleotides outside the gene matches: 5. CDR3 in DNA: TGTGCCACCAGTGATTCTGATCAGGGGGGCAATCAGCCCCAGCATTTT. Residues: CATSDSDQGGNQPQHF.

This chain joins TRBV2 and TRBJ1-3; TRBD1 agrees at 7 bases. The CDR3 contains 15 residues. With 4 bases clipped from V and 2 bases from J, the junction kept 5 bases outside the gene matches. CDR1 is SNHLY and CDR2 is FYNNEI in the germline V gene. The CDR3 spells CASSAATGTGNTIYF. CDR3 in DNA: TGTGCCAGCAGTGCCGCGACAGGGACTGGAAACACCATATATTTT.

CDR3 sequence: CASSDSMTRGYTF. CDR3 bases: TGTGCCAGCTCAGATTCTATGACTCGGGGCTACACCTTC. V and J are TRBV18 and TRBJ1-2; D is undetermined. V dropped 5 bases and J dropped 8 bases, with 15 bases sitting between them. The CDR3 sequence is 13 residues long. Germline CDR1 KGHSH, CDR2 LQKENI.

The chain has TRBV19 and TRBJ1-5; D call uncertain. The germline V and J ends were trimmed by 1 base and 0 bases, with 10 bases remaining between them. Germline-derived CDR1 and CDR2 are LNHDA and SQIVND (reference sequence). The CDR3 has 16 residues. CDR3 sequence (DNA): TGTGCCAGTAGTATAGGGTTCCACTATAGCAATCAGCCCCAGCATTTT. The encoded protein is CASSIGFHYSNQPQHF.

This clone was found a few times. The chain joins TRBV4-1 to TRBJ1-1, with 10 bases that match TRBD1. With 4 bases clipped from V and 1 base from J, the junction kept 3 bases outside the gene matches. The CDR3 is 15 residues long. Germline-derived CDR1 and CDR2 are MGHRA and YSYEKL. The CDR3 loop is CASSLWTGGNTEAFF. For the CDR3, the DNA is TGCGCCAGCAGCCTCTGGACAGGGGGGAACACTGAAGCTTTCTTT.

This chain joins TRBV24-1 and TRBJ2-5; D is unresolved. Trimming removed 1 base from V and 5 bases from J, with 7 bases in between. The CDR3 is 13 amino acids. Germline CDR1 reads KGHDR; CDR2 reads SFDVKD. The CDR3 loop reads CATSDFVGETQYF. The CDR3, as DNA: TGTGCCACCAGTGATTTCGTCGGGGAGACCCAGTACTTC.

CDR3 nucleotide sequence: TGTGCCAGCAGTTCCCCCTCCCTCTTGGGACAGGGAATCTACGAGCAGTACTTC. As protein: CASSSPSLLGQGIYEQYF. This chain uses TRBV28 with TRBJ2-7, with TRBD1 identical over 9 bases. This CDR3 comprises 18 residues. The germline CDR1 and CDR2 sequences are MDHEN and SYDVKM. V dropped 4 bases and J dropped 3; count of bases not matched to a gene: 16. The full variable domain, its missing parts supplied by reference TRBV28 and TRBJ2-7, is DVKVTQSSRYLVKRTGEKVFLECVQDMDHENMFWYRQDPGLGLRLIYFSYDVKMKEKGDIPEGYSVSREKKERFSLILESASTNQTSMYLCASSSPSLLGQGIYEQYFGPGTRLTVT.

This sequence joins TRBV7-9 and TRBJ2-5; possibly TRBD1 for D (5 bases). The CDR3 covers 14 residues. Germline V gene sequence: CDR1 SEHNR, CDR2 FQNEAQ (reference sequence). The V end lost 0 bases, the J end lost 3 bases, and 8 bases lay between the germline ends. CDR3 residues: CASSLALTEETQYF. In nucleotides, the CDR3 is TGTGCCAGCAGCTTAGCCCTGACAGAAGAGACCCAGTACTTC.

The chain couples TRBV24-1 to TRBJ2-2, with 9 bases that match TRBD1. V lost 4 bases and J lost 3; bases outside the gene matches: 5. Germline CDR1 KGHDR, CDR2 SFDVKD. The CDR3 runs to 16 residues. The CDR3 bases are TGTGCCACCAGTGACCCCGGGACAGGGTACACCGGGGAGCTGTTTTTT. The encoded protein is CATSDPGTGYTGELFF.

This clone was observed a handful of times. This rearrangement joins TRBV19 to TRBJ1-1; D remains ambiguous. Per the germline V gene, CDR1 is LNHDA and CDR2 is SQIVND (reference sequence). The CDR3 is 12 amino acids. V was shortened by 5 bases and J by 5 bases, with 9 bases between the two germline ends. CDR3 sequence: CASSPRRTEAFF. The CDR3 DNA is TGTGCCAGTAGTCCAAGGAGGACTGAAGCTTTCTTT.

This clone was seen only a few times. The chain joins TRBV5-1 to TRBJ2-3, with 10 bases matching TRBD2. The germline gives CDR1 SGHRS, CDR2 YFSETQ. CDR3 length: 16 amino acids. J lost 6 bases, V lost 0 bases, and 7 bases had no gene match. The chain's CDR3 is CASSLGLAGERDTQYF. Here the CDR3 DNA reads TGCGCCAGCAGCTTGGGGCTAGCGGGGGAGAGGGATACGCAGTATTTT.

As for this clone: At one end, the junction sequence differs from germline, possibly due to a read error. This chain joins TRBV7-2 and TRBJ2-6, with a tentative D call TRBD2 (6 bases). CDR1 and CDR2 from the germline V gene are SGHTA and FQGNSA. This CDR3 comprises 16 residues. CDR3 sequence (DNA): TGTGCCAGCAGCGTAGCCGGGGGATCTGGGGCCAACGTCCTGACTTTC. Residues: CASSVAGGSGANVLTF.

This clone was recorded only once. V usage is TRBV7-9 and J usage is TRBJ2-3; 12 nucleotides line up with TRBD2. Germline assignment: CDR1 SEHNR and CDR2 FQNEAQ (reference sequence). This CDR3 has 17 residues. With V trimmed by 5 bases and J by 0 bases, 6 bases remained unmatched. This CDR3 reads CASSLGLAGTSTDTQYF. CDR3 coding DNA: TGTGCCAGCAGCCTTGGACTAGCGGGGACTAGCACAGATACGCAGTATTTT. The variable domain in full, with the rest retrieved from reference TRBV7-9 and TRBJ2-3, is DTGVSQNPRHKITKRGQNVTFRCDPISEHNRLYWYRQTLGQGPEFLTYFQNEAQLEKSRLLSDRFSAERPKGSFSTLEIQRTEQGDSAMYLCASSLGLAGTSTDTQYFGPGTRLTVL.

The rearrangement links TRBV5-1 to TRBJ2-1; perhaps TRBD2 as D (6 bases). Between the trimmed V and J ends, which lost 0 bases and 8 bases, there was a span of 15 bases. This CDR3 region has 15 residues. The germline gives CDR1 SGHRS, CDR2 YFSETQ. CDR3 nucleotides: TGCGCCAGCAGCTTGGGGTCGGGGGAGGCTCATGAGCAGTTCTTC. Protein sequence: CASSLGSGEAHEQFF.

The chain has TRBV5-1 and TRBJ2-5; D remains ambiguous. The CDR3 loop spans 15 amino acids. CDR1 is SGHRS and CDR2 is YFSETQ in the germline V gene. V dropped 1 base and J dropped 3 bases, with 13 bases sitting between them. CDR3 sequence: CASSLNSLFEETQYF. For the CDR3, the DNA is TGCGCCAGCAGCTTGAACAGCCTTTTCGAAGAGACCCAGTACTTC. Looking up the rest from reference TRBV5-1 and TRBJ2-5 gives the full variable domain: KAGVTQTPRYLIKTRGQQVTLSCSPISGHRSVSWYQQTPGQGLQFLFEYFSETQRNKGNFPGRFSGRQFSNSRSEMNVSTLELGDSALYLCASSLNSLFEETQYFGPGTRLLVL.

The chain is built from TRBV7-2 and TRBJ2-1, with D maybe TRBD2 (5 bases). This CDR3 contains 14 residues. Trimming removed 1 base from V and 9 bases from J, with 13 bases in between. CDR1 is SGHTA, CDR2 FQGNSA, per germline. The CDR3, as DNA: TGTGCCAGCAGCTTAGTTAGCGTTCTGGGTGAGCAGTTCTTC. Residues: CASSLVSVLGEQFF. The full variable domain, its missing parts supplied by reference TRBV7-2 and TRBJ2-1, is GAGVSQSPSNKVTEKGKDVELRCDPISGHTALYWYRQSLGQGLEFLIYFQGNSAPDKSGLPSDRFSAERTGGSVSTLTIQRTQQEDSAVYLCASSLVSVLGEQFFGPGTRLTVL.

The genes are TRBV18 and TRBJ1-4; TRBD1 agrees at 7 bases. CDR3 size: 13 residues. With 5 bases clipped from V and 5 bases from J, the junction kept 2 bases outside the gene matches. Germline V gives CDR1 KGHSH, CDR2 LQKENI. CDR3 sequence reads: CASSAQGNEKLFF. The CDR3 DNA reads as TGTGCCAGCTCAGCACAGGGGAATGAAAAACTGTTTTTT.

V gene TRBV30 combines with J gene TRBJ2-7; a weak D match, TRBD1 (5 bases). CDR3 size: 13 residues. V was shortened by 3 bases and J by 3 bases, with 12 bases between the two germline ends. Germline-derived CDR1 and CDR2 are GTSNPN and SVGIG (reference sequence). The CDR3 spells CAWSQQDFYEQYF. For the CDR3, the DNA is TGTGCCTGGAGCCAACAGGATTTCTACGAGCAGTACTTC. The full variable domain, completed using reference TRBV30 and TRBJ2-7, is SQTIHQWPATLVQPVGSPLSLECTVEGTSNPNLYWYRQAAGRGLQLLFYSVGIGQISSEVPQNLSASRPQDRQFILSSKKLLLSDSGFYLCAWSQQDFYEQYFGPGTRLTVT.

This chain uses TRBV9 with TRBJ2-1; 8 bases align to TRBD1. With V trimmed by 2 bases and J by 5 bases, 3 bases remained unmatched. The CDR3 sequence is 14 residues long. Germline loops: CDR1 SGDLS, CDR2 YYNGEE. CDR3 DNA sequence: TGTGCCAGCAGCGTCTCGGGACAGGACAATGAGCAGTTCTTC. Protein product: CASSVSGQDNEQFF.

In its sample, this clone was seen once. The V and J genes are TRBV2 and TRBJ2-1; 16 bases agree with TRBD2. This CDR3 is 17 amino acids long. V dropped 6 bases and J dropped 0; count of bases not matched to a gene: 2. The germline V gene has CDR1 SNHLY and CDR2 FYNNEI. CDR3 in DNA: TGTGCCAGCAGGGGACTAGCGGGGGGGCCCTCCTACAATGAGCAGTTCTTC. Its protein is CASRGLAGGPSYNEQFF.

This clone showed up just a few times. This chain uses TRBV30 with TRBJ1-6, with 7 bases that match TRBD1. In germline, CDR1 is GTSNPN, CDR2 SVGIG (reference sequence). Trimming at V came to 2 bases and at J to 7 bases, leaving 5 bases not matched to a gene. The CDR3 covers 14 residues. The CDR3 loop is CAWSRGQNNSPLHF. The CDR3 nucleotides read TGTGCCTGGAGTAGGGGACAGAACAATTCACCCCTCCACTTT.

This rearrangement joins TRBV18 to TRBJ2-1; 9 bases agree with TRBD1. V lost 3 bases, J lost 7 bases, and 1 base stayed unmatched. There are 13 residues in the CDR3. Per germline, CDR1 KGHSH and CDR2 LQKENI. The CDR3 sequence: CASSPGTGNEQFF. CDR3 sequence (DNA): TGTGCCAGCTCACCCGGGACAGGGAATGAGCAGTTCTTC. Full variable domain (rest looked up from reference TRBV18 and TRBJ2-1): NAGVMQNPRHLVRRRGQEARLRCSPMKGHSHVYWYRQLPEEGLKFMVYLQKENIIDESGMPKERFSAEFPKEGPSILRIQQVVRGDSAAYFCASSPGTGNEQFFGPGTRLTVL.

The chain carries TRBV6-1 and TRBJ1-2; D gene unclear. Germline V gene sequence: CDR1 MNHNS, CDR2 SASEGT. CDR3 length equals 17 residues. Trimming pared 1 base from V and 2 bases from J, leaving 17 bases between. CDR3 amino acids: CASSEGWQVVPNYGYTF. CDR3 bases: TGTGCCAGCAGTGAAGGTTGGCAGGTAGTCCCCAACTATGGCTACACCTTC.

The rearrangement uses TRBV19 and TRBJ1-5, with unresolved D. This CDR3 region has 16 residues. CDR1 is LNHDA and CDR2 is SQIVND in the germline V gene (reference sequence). V was clipped by 0 bases and J by 4 bases, with 13 bases between them. CDR3 nucleotides: TGTGCCAGTAGTATAGATTCCCGGAGGGCGAATCAGCCCCAGCATTTT. Translated, it gives CASSIDSRRANQPQHF.

The chain is built from TRBV25-1 and TRBJ1-6, with 7 positions matching TRBD1. Per germline, CDR1 MGHDK and CDR2 SYGVNS. Trimming cost V 5 bases and J 7 bases; bases outside gene matches: 5. CDR3 length: 14 residues. The DNA for the CDR3 is TGTGCCAGCAGTAGGACAGGAGGCAATTCACCCCTCCACTTT. Translated: CASSRTGGNSPLHF.

The chain employs TRBV7-3 and TRBJ2-5; D unresolved. V gave up 3 bases and J gave up 1 base, with 6 bases separating them. The CDR3 length is 13 residues. Germline V lookup: CDR1 SGHTA, CDR2 FQGTGA. The CDR3 sequence: CASSFLSQETQYF. The DNA of the CDR3 is TGTGCCAGCAGCTTCCTCTCCCAAGAGACCCAGTACTTC.

The chain employs TRBV28 and TRBJ1-6, with D perhaps TRBD1 (6 bases). V lost 5 bases to trimming and J lost 6 bases, with 23 bases between them. The germline gives CDR1 MDHEN, CDR2 SYDVKM. CDR3 length equals 18 residues. The CDR3 DNA is TGTGCCAGCAGTCCTATACTCTTGGGGGGGGGCCTTAATTCACCCCTCCACTTT. Translation: CASSPILLGGGLNSPLHF.

In DNA form, the CDR3 reads TGTGCCAGCTCACCCACAGGATACTACGAGCAGTACTTC. Encoded protein: CASSPTGYYEQYF. The V call is TRBV18, the J call TRBJ2-7; TRBD1 might be the D (5 bases). Trimming removed 3 bases at V and 3 bases at J, with 9 bases between. The CDR3 is made up of 13 amino acids. Germline V gene data show CDR1 as KGHSH and CDR2 as LQKENI.

This clone was detected only once. The V gene is TRBV7-3, the J gene TRBJ1-2, with 7 positions matching TRBD1. CDR3 size: 15 residues. Germline CDR1 and CDR2: SGHTA and FQGTGA. Germline trimming cut 5 bases from V and 8 bases from J; bases unmatched to any gene: 14. CDR3 region: CASSTTLNRGEGYTF. CDR3 in DNA: TGTGCCAGCAGCACCACGCTAAACAGGGGAGAAGGCTACACCTTC.